These T cell receptor beta chains were read from a single sample in a study of post-analysis software for immune sequencing data. MiXCR was run by TCRdb on the PCR reads, yielding one entry per CDR3 protein. The sample lists roughly 670,000 distinct CDR3 sequences, approximately 59% occurring once. The specimen was blood. The receptors stem from a girl aged 2 to 9 with multiple sclerosis. Each CDR3 is given with its conserved first and last residue. D genes are given only for firm matches. Where a row states a size, it is once, few, many or the class of an expanded clone; other rows omit it.

CDR3: CASSDGGTRGYTF
DNA: TGTGCCAGCAGCGACGGGGGAACTAGGGGCTACACCTTC
size: .
J: TRBJ1-2
V: TRBV5-6
D: .

CDR3: CSATPGRPPGETQYF
DNA: TGCAGTGCCACTCCAGGGCGCCCCCCCGGGGAGACCCAGTACTTC
size: .
J: TRBJ2-5
V: TRBV20-1
D: .

CDR3: CASRTTSGRGSYNEQFF
DNA: TGTGCCAGCAGGACGACTAGCGGGAGAGGATCCTACAATGAGCAGTTCTTC
size: .
J: TRBJ2-1
V: TRBV12-3/TRBV12-4
D: TRBD2

CDR3: CSARTGGRGYEQYF
DNA: TGCAGTGCTAGGACGGGGGGTAGAGGCTACGAGCAGTACTTC
size: .
J: TRBJ2-7
V: TRBV20-1
D: TRBD2

CDR3: CASSISHHSATSYNEQFF
DNA: TGTGCCAGCAGTATTTCCCACCATAGCGCAACCTCCTACAATGAGCAGTTCTTC
size: .
J: TRBJ2-1
V: TRBV27
D: .

CDR3: CACADSGAGGYTF
DNA: TGTGCCTGCGCGGATTCAGGGGCTGGCGGCTACACCTTC
size: .
J: TRBJ1-2
V: TRBV27
D: .

CDR3: CAINPGRAEAFF
DNA: TGTGCCATCAATCCAGGGCGTGCTGAAGCTTTCTTT
size: .
J: TRBJ1-1
V: TRBV10-3
D: .

CDR3: CASSLRDRAKDTQYF
DNA: TGTGCCAGCAGCCTCCGGGACAGGGCGAAAGATACGCAGTATTTT
size: .
J: TRBJ2-3
V: TRBV6-6
D: TRBD1

CDR3: CASSSPGQGYGYTF
DNA: TGTGCCAGCAGTTCACCGGGACAGGGCTATGGCTACACCTTC
size: few
J: TRBJ1-2
V: TRBV12-3/TRBV12-4
D: TRBD1

CDR3: CASSSRQMETQYF
DNA: TGTGCCAGCAGCTCTAGACAGATGGAGACCCAGTACTTC
size: .
J: TRBJ2-5
V: TRBV11-2
D: .

CDR3: CASSQVLVNEQFF
DNA: TGCGCCAGCAGCCAAGTGTTAGTGAATGAGCAGTTCTTC
size: .
J: TRBJ2-1
V: TRBV4-1
D: .

CDR3: CASSLPTGGGGYTF
DNA: TGTGCCAGCAGCCTTCCGACAGGGGGCGGTGGCTACACCTTC
size: .
J: TRBJ1-2
V: TRBV6-5
D: TRBD1

CDR3: CASSESVTSGIYEQYF
DNA: TGTGCCAGCAGTGAATCAGTCACTAGCGGGATATACGAGCAGTACTTC
size: .
J: TRBJ2-7
V: TRBV25-1
D: TRBD2

CDR3: CASSSGLAGVRDTQYF
DNA: TGCGCCAGCAGCTCGGGACTAGCGGGAGTTAGAGATACGCAGTATTTT
size: .
J: TRBJ2-3
V: TRBV5-1
D: TRBD2

CDR3: CASSPESGDEKLFF
DNA: TGTGCCAGCAGCCCCGAGTCTGGGGACGAAAAACTGTTTTTT
size: .
J: TRBJ1-4
V: TRBV7-2
D: .

CDR3: CSVRLADTQYF
DNA: TGCAGCGTTAGACTAGCGGATACGCAGTATTTT
size: .
J: TRBJ2-3
V: TRBV29-1
D: TRBD2

CDR3: CASSPYGTSRDEQFF
DNA: TGCGCCAGCAGCCCCTACGGGACTAGCAGGGATGAGCAGTTCTTC
size: .
J: TRBJ2-1
V: TRBV4-1
D: TRBD2

CDR3: CASTKGLAGGLGGPDTQYF
DNA: TGTGCCAGCACCAAGGGACTAGCGGGGGGGCTGGGGGGCCCAGATACGCAGTATTTT
size: .
J: TRBJ2-3
V: TRBV6-1
D: TRBD2

CDR3: CAISLKKASTDTQYF
DNA: TGTGCCATCAGCCTAAAAAAAGCTAGCACAGATACGCAGTATTTT
size: few
J: TRBJ2-3
V: TRBV10-3
D: .

CDR3: CSVTGTGLYEQYF
DNA: TGCAGCGTTACCGGGACAGGGCTCTACGAGCAGTACTTC
size: .
J: TRBJ2-7
V: TRBV29-1
D: TRBD1

CDR3: CATSRDPAGGELFF
DNA: TGTGCCACCAGCAGAGATCCCGCGGGCGGGGAGCTGTTTTTT
size: .
J: TRBJ2-2
V: TRBV15
D: .

CDR3: CASSSQGVGEKLFF
DNA: TGTGCCAGCAGTTCCCAGGGTGTCGGGGAAAAACTGTTTTTT
size: .
J: TRBJ1-4
V: TRBV12-3/TRBV12-4
D: .

CDR3: CASSPTGTEETQYF
DNA: TGTGCCAGCAGCCCGACGGGGACTGAAGAGACCCAGTACTTC
size: many
J: TRBJ2-5
V: TRBV7-3
D: .

CDR3: CSVVGHRGIGYTF
DNA: TGCAGCGTTGTTGGCCACAGAGGGATCGGCTACACCTTC
size: few
J: TRBJ1-2
V: TRBV29-1
D: .

CDR3: CSATLWGVHEQYF
DNA: TGCAGTGCTACCCTTTGGGGCGTACACGAGCAGTACTTC
size: .
J: TRBJ2-7
V: TRBV20-1
D: .

CDR3: CASSEGRSGSGTDTQYF
DNA: TGTGCCAGCAGTGAGGGGAGGAGCGGGAGTGGGACAGATACGCAGTATTTT
size: .
J: TRBJ2-3
V: TRBV6-1
D: TRBD2

CDR3: CASSLVLAGDYEQFF
DNA: TGTGCCAGCAGCTTGGTCCTAGCGGGAGACTATGAGCAGTTCTTC
size: few
J: TRBJ2-1
V: TRBV5-6
D: TRBD2

CDR3: CSARETTGQGRNEQFF
DNA: TGCAGTGCTAGAGAGACTACGGGACAGGGTCGTAATGAGCAGTTCTTC
size: .
J: TRBJ2-1
V: TRBV20-1
D: TRBD1

CDR3: CSARRVFNQPQHF
DNA: TGCAGTGCTAGAAGGGTGTTCAATCAGCCCCAGCATTTT
size: .
J: TRBJ1-5
V: TRBV20-1
D: .

CDR3: CASSEHVVETQYF
DNA: TGCGCCAGCAGCGAACACGTCGTGGAGACCCAGTACTTC
size: .
J: TRBJ2-5
V: TRBV5-1
D: .

CDR3: CASSRRPGRILTNEKLFF
DNA: TGCGCCAGCAGCCGACGGCCCGGCAGAATCCTAACTAATGAAAAACTGTTTTTT
size: .
J: TRBJ1-4
V: TRBV5-1
D: .

CDR3: CSTPGQNHQETQDF
DNA: TGCAGTACCCCGGGACAAAACCACCAAGAGACCCAGGACTTC
size: .
J: TRBJ2-5
V: TRBV20-1
D: .

CDR3: CATAGTWGSYNEQFF
DNA: TGTGCCACCGCAGGGACGTGGGGCTCCTACAATGAGCAGTTCTTC
size: .
J: TRBJ2-1
V: TRBV15
D: .

CDR3: CAITDGTDPYEQYF
DNA: TGTGCCATCACCGATGGGACAGACCCCTACGAGCAGTACTTC
size: once
J: TRBJ2-7
V: TRBV10-3
D: TRBD1

CDR3: CASSSTGTTVPDTQYF
DNA: TGCGCCAGCAGCTCAACCGGGACTACCGTACCGGATACGCAGTATTTT
size: .
J: TRBJ2-3
V: TRBV5-1
D: TRBD2

CDR3: CASSPGGGQFF
DNA: TGCGCCAGCAGCCCAGGGGGAGGGCAGTTCTTC
size: .
J: TRBJ2-1
V: TRBV10-2
D: .

CDR3: CASSLNVGVGNNEQFF
DNA: TGTGCCAGCAGCTTGAATGTTGGGGTCGGCAACAATGAGCAGTTCTTC
size: .
J: TRBJ2-1
V: TRBV5-6
D: .

CDR3: CASSLEWAPYNEQFF
DNA: TGTGCCAGCAGCTTAGAGTGGGCACCCTACAATGAGCAGTTCTTC
size: .
J: TRBJ2-1
V: TRBV7-9
D: .

CDR3: CASRLTGGSSGANVLTF
DNA: TGTGCCAGCAGATTGACAGGGGGGTCCTCTGGGGCCAACGTCCTGACTTTC
size: .
J: TRBJ2-6
V: TRBV6-2/TRBV6-3
D: TRBD1

CDR3: CSARDPDRVTSLHF
DNA: TGCAGTGCTAGAGACCCCGACAGGGTTACATCCCTCCACTTT
size: few
J: TRBJ1-6
V: TRBV20-1
D: TRBD1

CDR3: CASSAQGGNEAFF
DNA: TGTGCCAGCAGTGCACAGGGAGGAAATGAAGCTTTCTTT
size: .
J: TRBJ1-1
V: TRBV25-1
D: .

CDR3: CSGGQGSEQYF
DNA: TGCAGCGGGGGACAGGGGAGCGAGCAGTACTTC
size: few
J: TRBJ2-7
V: TRBV29-1
D: TRBD1

CDR3: CASTFSGTGNGYTF
DNA: TGTGCCAGCACCTTTAGCGGGACAGGGAATGGCTACACCTTC
size: .
J: TRBJ1-2
V: TRBV12-3/TRBV12-4
D: TRBD1

CDR3: CAIRAPLLSSGSIYEQYF
DNA: TGTGCCATCAGAGCACCCTTACTGTCTAGCGGGAGCATCTACGAGCAGTACTTC
size: .
J: TRBJ2-7
V: TRBV10-3
D: TRBD2

CDR3: CSARDDYIQYF
DNA: TGCAGTGCTAGAGATGACTACATTCAGTACTTC
size: once
J: TRBJ2-4
V: TRBV20-1
D: .

CDR3: CASSSTSDFTDTQYF
DNA: TGTGCCAGCAGTTCGACGTCGGACTTCACAGATACGCAGTATTTT
size: .
J: TRBJ2-3
V: TRBV27
D: .

CDR3: CASTPREVGYTF
DNA: TGTGCCAGCACCCCCAGGGAGGTTGGCTACACCTTC
size: .
J: TRBJ1-2
V: TRBV12-3/TRBV12-4
D: .

CDR3: CASSLTLGGNQPQHF
DNA: TGCGCCAGCAGCTTGACCCTGGGGGGCAATCAGCCCCAGCATTTT
size: .
J: TRBJ1-5
V: TRBV5-1
D: .

CDR3: CASSDGRIQETQYF
DNA: TGTGCCAGCAGCGATGGACGGATCCAAGAGACCCAGTACTTC
size: few
J: TRBJ2-5
V: TRBV7-9
D: .

CDR3: CASSRRALETQYF
DNA: TGTGCCAGCAGCCGTAGGGCCCTAGAGACCCAGTACTTC
size: .
J: TRBJ2-5
V: TRBV7-2
D: .

CDR3: CASNNRVGGYTF
DNA: TGTGCCAGCAACAACAGGGTGGGCGGCTACACCTTC
size: few
J: TRBJ1-2
V: TRBV6-6
D: .

CDR3: CASSAPGQLSNEQFF
DNA: TGTGCCAGCAGCGCCCCAGGACAGCTTTCTAATGAGCAGTTCTTC
size: once
J: TRBJ2-1
V: TRBV7-9
D: .

CDR3: CASRGGGDEQFF
DNA: TGTGCCAGTAGGGGGGGTGGCGATGAGCAGTTCTTC
size: few
J: TRBJ2-1
V: TRBV19
D: .

CDR3: CASSQGGSDQETQYF
DNA: TGTGCCAGCAGCCAAGGCGGGAGTGACCAAGAGACCCAGTACTTC
size: .
J: TRBJ2-5
V: TRBV3-1
D: TRBD2

CDR3: CSASGLADEQYF
DNA: TGCAGTGCCTCAGGGCTAGCGGACGAGCAGTACTTC
size: .
J: TRBJ2-7
V: TRBV20-1
D: TRBD2

CDR3: CASSGSHGPSGEQYF
DNA: TGTGCCAGCAGCGGCTCCCACGGCCCATCAGGTGAGCAGTACTTC
size: .
J: TRBJ2-7
V: TRBV9
D: .

CDR3: CASSLSDSTDTQYF
DNA: TGTGCCAGCAGCTTATCGGACAGCACAGATACGCAGTATTTT
size: few
J: TRBJ2-3
V: TRBV7-2
D: .

CDR3: CASSPGENYGYTF
DNA: TGCGCCAGCAGCCCTGGGGAGAACTATGGCTACACCTTC
size: many
J: TRBJ1-2
V: TRBV5-1
D: .

CDR3: CASSAQGGQETQYF
DNA: TGTGCCAGCAGTGCCCAAGGCGGACAAGAGACCCAGTACTTC
size: .
J: TRBJ2-5
V: TRBV2
D: .

CDR3: CASSQLFIGELFF
DNA: TGCGCCAGCAGCCAATTATTCATCGGGGAGCTGTTTTTT
size: .
J: TRBJ2-2
V: TRBV4-1
D: .